The 26 T cell receptor beta chains below were found in one sample sequenced in a study of CD8 T cells in Susac syndrome. The RNA input was about 0.45 to 1 ug, and it was reverse transcribed with random hexamers. TCRdb reprocessed the immunoSEQ multiplex PCR reads via MiXCR and lists one record per CDR3 protein. The table includes approximately 120,000 distinct CDR3 sequences, approximately 93% detected once. Sequencing used CD8+ T cells from PBMCs. The origin of the receptors is a human donor with multiple sclerosis.

The chain employs TRBV27 and TRBJ1-2; maybe TRBD1 (5 bases). V gave up 6 bases and J gave up 2 bases, with 13 bases separating them. CDR3 length: 14 residues. Per germline, CDR1 MNHEY and CDR2 SMNVEV (reference sequence). This CDR3 reads CASSSSGRNYGYTF. CDR3 bases: TGTGCCAGCAGCTCGTCGGGACGGAACTATGGCTACACCTTC.

This chain uses TRBV7-2 with TRBJ2-6, with 9 bases that match TRBD1. The CDR3 is 18 residues long. Germline CDR1 is SGHTA and CDR2 is FQGNSA. V was clipped by 6 bases and J by 1 base; unmatched bases: 10. The CDR3 coding sequence is TGTGCCAGCAGGGTTACAGGGGGCCGTGTTTCTGGGGCCAACGTCCTGACTTTC. Translated, it gives CASRVTGGRVSGANVLTF.

J is TRBJ2-1 and V is TRBV9; 10 bases match TRBD2. The V and J ends lost 0 bases and 9 bases, in that order; junction bases with no gene match: 9. Germline V gene lookup returns CDR1 SGDLS and CDR2 YYNGEE. The CDR3 is 16 residues long. CDR3 loop: CASSVEGGVAGGEQFF. DNA for the CDR3: TGTGCCAGCAGCGTAGAGGGGGGGGTAGCGGGAGGTGAGCAGTTCTTC.

This chain uses TRBV14 with TRBJ1-2, with no clear D. V lost 3 bases and J 4 bases, leaving 15 bases between the germline ends. The germline gives CDR1 SGHDN, CDR2 FVKESK. The CDR3 is 15 residues long. In DNA, the CDR3 is TGTGCCAGCAGCCATGTCGGGGTCGGAGGCTATGGCTACACCTTC. Its protein is CASSHVGVGGYGYTF.

The V call is TRBV6-2 or TRBV6-3, the J call TRBJ1-2, with a weak D call TRBD1 (6 bases). Germline V gene sequence: CDR1 MNHEY, CDR2 SVGEGT. V gave up 7 bases and J gave up 4 bases, with 10 bases separating them. The CDR3 extends over 12 amino acids. The CDR3 region has the DNA TGTGCCAGCACCGGACAGCCCTATGGCTACACCTTC. This encodes CASTGQPYGYTF.

This rearrangement joins TRBV12-5 to TRBJ1-1; D perhaps matches TRBD1 (5 bases). There are 14 residues in the CDR3. V was clipped by 7 bases and J by 4 bases, with 16 bases between them. Germline CDR1 reads LGHNT; CDR2 reads FRNRAP. DNA for the CDR3: TGTGCTAGTGTCCCAGGGATGGTCAGCACTGAAGCTTTCTTT. It encodes CASVPGMVSTEAFF.

The V call is TRBV6-2 or TRBV6-3, the J call TRBJ2-5; no firm D call. V was cut by 4 bases and J by 0 bases, with 3 bases left in between. The germline gives CDR1 MNHEY, CDR2 SVGEGT. The CDR3 extends over 12 amino acids. The CDR3 DNA reads as TGTGCCAGCAGTTTCTACCAAGAGACCCAGTACTTC. This codes for CASSFYQETQYF.

V gene TRBV12-3 or TRBV12-4 combines with J gene TRBJ2-1; 8 bases are a match to TRBD2. This CDR3 is 15 amino acids long. With V trimmed by 6 bases and J by 9 bases, 13 bases remained unmatched. CDR3 DNA sequence: TGTGCCAGCAGCCCCTTTCGGGAGGGCCGGGGTGAGCAGTTCTTC. Protein product: CASSPFREGRGEQFF.

V and J are TRBV27 and TRBJ1-2; D perhaps matches TRBD1 (6 bases). Trimming took off 7 bases at V and 8 bases at J, with 14 bases between the two ends. Germline-derived CDR1 and CDR2 are MNHEY and SMNVEV (reference sequence). The length of the CDR3 is 12 residues. The CDR3 reads CASKQGGTGYTF. CDR3 in DNA: TGTGCCAGCAAACAGGGAGGGACGGGCTACACCTTC.

This sequence joins TRBV5-6 and TRBJ2-7, with a tentative D call TRBD1 (6 bases). The germline V gene encodes CDR1 SGHDT and CDR2 YYEEEE. V lost 3 bases, J lost 2 bases, and 12 bases lay in between. This CDR3 contains 14 residues. The CDR3 sequence is CASSWWDIPYEQYV. In DNA form, the CDR3 reads TGTGCCAGCAGCTGGTGGGACATCCCCTACGAGCAGTACGTC.

The chain has TRBV6-2 or TRBV6-3 and TRBJ1-2, with D possibly being TRBD1 (5 bases). V lost 6 bases and J lost 8, with 16 bases in between. This CDR3 is 13 amino acids long. Germline V gene data show CDR1 as MNHEY and CDR2 as SVGEGT. The CDR3 region is CASSPARVGGYTF. For the CDR3, the DNA is TGTGCCAGCAGCCCGGCCAGGGTCGGGGGCTACACCTTC.

The CDR3 sequence: CASSVTSGGNNEQFF. CDR3 coding DNA: TGTGCCAGCAGTGTGACTAGCGGGGGAAACAATGAGCAGTTCTTC. This chain joins TRBV27 and TRBJ2-1; TRBD2 aligns across 12 bases. V gave up 5 bases and J gave up 5 bases; unmatched junction bases: 4. The CDR3 consists of 15 residues. Per germline, CDR1 MNHEY and CDR2 SMNVEV (reference sequence).

The chain is built from TRBV9 and TRBJ2-1; the match to TRBD1 covers 7 bases. The CDR3 is made up of 17 amino acids. Trimming took 4 bases from V and 1 from J; bases not matched to a gene: 11. CDR1 SGDLS and CDR2 YYNGEE come from the germline V gene. In DNA, the CDR3 is TGTGCCAGCAGCCTCGCGCGACAGGGTATATCCTACAATGAGCAGTTCTTC. It codes for CASSLARQGISYNEQFF.

The V call is TRBV6-9, the J call TRBJ1-1; 8 nucleotides agree with TRBD1. Germline CDR1 and CDR2: MNHGY and SVAAGI. J gave up 2 bases and V 4 bases, and 6 bases lay outside the gene matches. The length of the CDR3 is 15 residues. The CDR3 loop reads CASSSGTGPNTEAFF. DNA of the CDR3: TGTGCCAGCAGTTCCGGGACAGGACCCAACACTGAAGCTTTCTTT.

DNA of the CDR3: TGTGCCAGCAGTTACCACCCTTCCCAGGCGTCGAACACTGAAGCTTTCTTT. Translating gives CASSYHPSQASNTEAFF. The V and J genes are TRBV6-2 or TRBV6-3 and TRBJ1-1; D remains ambiguous. Germline values: CDR1 MNHEY, CDR2 SVGEGT. Trimming cost V 2 bases and J 1 base, with 17 bases left between them. The CDR3 extends over 17 amino acids.

In its sample, this clonotype was seen once. V and J are TRBV29-1 and TRBJ1-2; D call uncertain. This CDR3 contains 11 residues. The germline gives CDR1 SQVTM, CDR2 ANQGSEA. Trimming shortened V by 5 bases and J by 3 bases, and 7 bases separated the two germline ends. The CDR3 here is CSVMGDYGYTF. The DNA for the CDR3 is TGCAGCGTTATGGGAGACTATGGCTACACCTTC.

This CDR3 reads CASSLLFGTSSANTGELFF. Here the CDR3 DNA reads TGTGCCAGCAGCTTATTGTTCGGGACTAGCAGCGCGAACACCGGGGAGCTGTTTTTT. The chain uses TRBV7-9 and TRBJ2-2; 9 bases fit TRBD2. CDR3 length equals 19 residues. V lost 2 bases, J lost 0 bases, and 10 bases stayed unmatched. Germline V lookup: CDR1 SEHNR, CDR2 FQNEAQ (reference sequence).

This clonotype occurred once. This chain joins TRBV13 and TRBJ2-3; the D is unclear. CDR1 is PRHDT and CDR2 is FYEKMQ in the germline V gene (reference sequence). This CDR3 spans 15 amino acids. V was cut by 5 bases and J by 0 bases, with 12 bases left in between. The CDR3 DNA reads as TGTGCCAGCAGCACACGAACGAAGAGCACAGATACGCAGTATTTT. Translating it yields CASSTRTKSTDTQYF.

This sequence joins TRBV14 and TRBJ2-1, with D tentatively TRBD2 (7 bases). Trimming left V 0 bases short and J 4 bases short, with 16 bases between. Germline-derived CDR1 and CDR2 are SGHDN and FVKESK. The CDR3 extends over 17 amino acids. CDR3 sequence reads: CASSQEAGGREYNEQFF. The CDR3 DNA reads as TGTGCCAGCAGCCAAGAGGCCGGGGGGCGCGAGTACAATGAGCAGTTCTTC.

This rearrangement joins TRBV4-1 to TRBJ2-3; the D is unclear. V was shortened by 3 bases and J by 1 base, with 8 bases between the two germline ends. The CDR3 sequence is 14 residues long. The germline CDR1 and CDR2 sequences are MGHRA and YSYEKL. This CDR3 reads CASSQLLGTDTQYF. DNA for the CDR3: TGCGCCAGCAGCCAGCTCCTAGGCACAGATACGCAGTATTTT.

The chain has TRBV29-1 and TRBJ2-1; 7 positions match TRBD1. With V trimmed by 4 bases and J by 5 bases, 11 bases remained unmatched. CDR1 is SQVTM and CDR2 is ANQGSEA in the germline V gene. There are 15 residues in the CDR3. The CDR3 DNA is TGCAGCGTTGTAGGCTGGGGGACAGTCGACAATGAGCAGTTCTTC. Translated: CSVVGWGTVDNEQFF.

In its sample, this clonotype was seen once. This chain joins TRBV7-2 and TRBJ2-5; a weak D match, TRBD2 (5 bases). The CDR3 is 14 residues long. Trimming removed 1 base at V and 4 bases at J, with 10 bases between. Germline V gene lookup returns CDR1 SGHTA and CDR2 FQGNSA. The CDR3 loop is CASSLVLRGETQYF. The CDR3 DNA is TGTGCCAGCAGCTTAGTTTTACGGGGAGAGACCCAGTACTTC.

The V and J genes are TRBV20-1 and TRBJ1-6; D uncertain. Deletions cut 5 bases from V and 2 bases from J, with 16 bases between. The CDR3 contains 16 residues. The germline gives CDR1 DFQATT, CDR2 SNEGSKA (reference sequence). The CDR3 here is CSAFPPGEPYNSPLHF. DNA for the CDR3: TGCAGTGCTTTCCCACCAGGAGAGCCCTATAATTCACCCCTCCACTTT.

This chain joins TRBV19 and TRBJ1-1, with 10 positions matching TRBD1. V shed 7 bases and J 5 bases; nucleotides not matched to a gene: 7. Germline-derived CDR1 and CDR2 are LNHDA and SQIVND (reference sequence). The CDR3 consists of 14 residues. DNA for the CDR3: TGTGCCAGTATTCCGGGACAGGGGCGAACTGAAGCTTTCTTT. Its protein product is CASIPGQGRTEAFF.

This chain joins TRBV15 and TRBJ2-1; D not resolved. This CDR3 is 18 amino acids long. Per germline, CDR1 LNHNV and CDR2 YYDKDF (reference sequence). Trimming cost V 1 base and J 0 bases, with 16 bases left between them. In nucleotides, the CDR3 is TGTGCCACCAGCAGAGGACCACTATCTAGGACCTCCTACAATGAGCAGTTCTTC. Its protein is CATSRGPLSRTSYNEQFF.

The chain employs TRBV28 and TRBJ1-1; 8 bases line up with TRBD1. The CDR3 length is 15 residues. Germline loops: CDR1 MDHEN, CDR2 SYDVKM. V was clipped by 1 base and J by 5 bases; unmatched bases: 6. The CDR3 is CASSLFQGARTEAFF. In DNA, the CDR3 is TGTGCCAGCAGTTTATTTCAGGGGGCGCGGACTGAAGCTTTCTTT.